This TCR beta chain was documented in a study of blood T cells in healthy people across ages. Overall study findings and caveats: PBMCs that were unsorted prevented a conclusive naive versus antigen-experienced comparison.

With a J-beta primer mix and a sample-barcoded 5' primer, a second PCR ran 7 to 11 cycles. A single record per CDR3 protein comes from TCRdb applying MiXCR to the 5' RACE reads. Seen here are over a million distinct CDR3 sequences, around 55% observed once, and the top ten hold over 5.5%. As to this clonotype: Its antigen remains unknown.

Trimming cost V 4 bases and J 11 bases, with 17 bases left between them. The CDR3 has 13 amino acids. Germline assignment: CDR1 ENHRY and CDR2 SYGVKD. The draw of peripheral blood yielded ten milliliters from each donor. The sample comprised blood. J is TRBJ2-5 and V is TRBV10-3; perhaps TRBD1 as D (6 bases). The receptor was isolated from a man aged 18 to 29 in good health. The chain's CDR3 is CAISGGQSYKQYF. The CDR3 region has the DNA TGTGCCATCAGTGGAGGACAGTCCTACAAGCAGTACTTC.